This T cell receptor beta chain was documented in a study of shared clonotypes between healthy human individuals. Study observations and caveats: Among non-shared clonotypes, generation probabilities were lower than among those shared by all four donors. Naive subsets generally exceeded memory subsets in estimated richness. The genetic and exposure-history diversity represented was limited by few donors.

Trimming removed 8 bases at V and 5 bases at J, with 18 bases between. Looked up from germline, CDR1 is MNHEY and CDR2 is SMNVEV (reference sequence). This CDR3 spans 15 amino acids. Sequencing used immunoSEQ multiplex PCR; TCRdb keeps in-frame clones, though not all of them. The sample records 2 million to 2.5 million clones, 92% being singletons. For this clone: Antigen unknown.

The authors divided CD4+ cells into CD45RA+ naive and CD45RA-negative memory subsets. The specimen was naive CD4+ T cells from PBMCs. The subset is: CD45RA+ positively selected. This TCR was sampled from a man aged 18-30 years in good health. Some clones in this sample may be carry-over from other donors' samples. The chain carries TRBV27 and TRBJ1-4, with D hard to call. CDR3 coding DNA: TGTGCCAGCGCCAGTCGGGTCCCACGCAATGAAAAACTGTTTTTT. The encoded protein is CASASRVPRNEKLFF.